Listed below are T cell receptor beta chains from one sample, sequenced in a study of T-cell reconstitution after alpha-beta-depleted transplantation in children. TCRdb used MiXCR to reprocess the PCR reads, holding one entry per CDR3 protein. Among approximately 630,000 distinct CDR3 sequences listed, 13% were seen once. The sample here was PBMCs, taken before TCRalphabeta/CD19-depleted stem cell transplant. These receptors originate from a girl aged 2 to 9 with congenital amegakaryocytic thrombocytopenia, due to receive a stem cell transplant. Both conserved end residues are part of each CDR3. A D gene is named only where the DNA matches it firmly. Part of the rows lack a size; the others show once, few, many or a class for expanded clones.

v_call: TRBV5-1
j_call: TRBJ2-7
d_call: TRBD2
clone_size: many
cdr3_aa: CASSLGPSGGSYEQYF
cdr3_nt: TGCGCCAGCAGCTTGGGACCTAGCGGGGGATCCTACGAGCAGTACTTC

v_call: TRBV20-1
j_call: TRBJ2-1
d_call: NA
clone_size: few
cdr3_aa: CSTTLGLLSYNEQFF
cdr3_nt: TGCAGTACGACCTTGGGACTGCTCTCCTACAATGAGCAGTTCTTC

v_call: TRBV10-3
j_call: TRBJ2-1
d_call: TRBD2
clone_size: NA
cdr3_aa: CAIKTGGQSYNEQFF
cdr3_nt: TGTGCCATCAAGACGGGAGGGCAATCCTACAATGAGCAGTTCTTC

v_call: TRBV12-3/TRBV12-4
j_call: TRBJ2-7
d_call: NA
clone_size: many
cdr3_aa: CASSWSRDYEQYF
cdr3_nt: TGTGCCAGCTCATGGTCCCGGGACTACGAGCAGTACTTC

v_call: TRBV6-1
j_call: TRBJ1-6
d_call: NA
clone_size: many
cdr3_aa: CASRGSGTGSPLHF
cdr3_nt: TGTGCCAGCAGGGGATCCGGGACGGGGTCACCCCTCCACTTT

v_call: TRBV11-2
j_call: TRBJ2-1
d_call: NA
clone_size: NA
cdr3_aa: CATARLVEQFF
cdr3_nt: TGTGCCACAGCGCGGCTAGTTGAGCAGTTCTTC

v_call: TRBV7-8
j_call: TRBJ1-2
d_call: TRBD1
clone_size: NA
cdr3_aa: CASSLVGTGYSANYGYTF
cdr3_nt: TGTGCCAGCAGCTTAGTGGGGACAGGGTACTCCGCTAACTATGGCTACACCTTC

v_call: TRBV28
j_call: TRBJ2-5
d_call: NA
clone_size: many
cdr3_aa: CASSSTRETQYF
cdr3_nt: TGTGCCAGCAGTTCAACTAGAGAGACCCAGTACTTC

v_call: TRBV5-1
j_call: TRBJ2-5
d_call: NA
clone_size: few
cdr3_aa: CASSLDLVGGAETQYF
cdr3_nt: TGCGCCAGCAGCTTGGACTTGGTGGGGGGCGCAGAGACCCAGTACTTC

v_call: TRBV29-1
j_call: TRBJ2-7
d_call: NA
clone_size: many
cdr3_aa: CSVRADEQYF
cdr3_nt: TGCAGCGTTCGAGCGGACGAGCAGTACTTC

v_call: TRBV3-1
j_call: TRBJ2-5
d_call: NA
clone_size: few
cdr3_aa: CASSQDFLETQYF
cdr3_nt: TGTGCCAGCAGCCAAGATTTTTTGGAGACCCAGTACTTC

v_call: TRBV12-3/TRBV12-4
j_call: TRBJ2-1
d_call: NA
clone_size: few
cdr3_aa: CASSPTSLTVNEQFF
cdr3_nt: TGTGCCAGCAGTCCAACGAGCTTAACGGTGAATGAGCAGTTCTTC

v_call: TRBV5-1
j_call: TRBJ2-7
d_call: NA
clone_size: few
cdr3_aa: CASSSAVLAHRSYEQYF
cdr3_nt: TGCGCCAGCAGCTCTGCAGTTTTAGCGCATCGCTCCTACGAGCAGTACTTC

v_call: TRBV19
j_call: TRBJ1-1
d_call: NA
clone_size: few
cdr3_aa: CASSIGGLNTEAFF
cdr3_nt: TGTGCCAGTAGTATAGGGGGGCTGAACACTGAAGCTTTCTTT

v_call: TRBV29-1
j_call: TRBJ1-2
d_call: NA
clone_size: many
cdr3_aa: CSVMGTSGYGYTF
cdr3_nt: TGCAGCGTTATGGGCACCAGCGGTTACGGCTACACCTTC

v_call: TRBV20-1
j_call: TRBJ2-7
d_call: TRBD1
clone_size: many
cdr3_aa: CSARGQGAGQYF
cdr3_nt: TGCAGTGCTAGGGGACAGGGGGCAGGTCAGTACTTC

v_call: TRBV12-3/TRBV12-4
j_call: TRBJ2-4
d_call: TRBD1
clone_size: few
cdr3_aa: CASSITGTGNQGPRIIQYF
cdr3_nt: TGTGCCAGCAGTATTACCGGGACAGGGAACCAGGGACCTCGGATTATTCAGTACTTC

v_call: TRBV6-4
j_call: TRBJ1-5
d_call: TRBD1
clone_size: NA
cdr3_aa: CASSEKRTGGEYSNQPQHF
cdr3_nt: TGTGCCAGCAGTGAAAAGCGGACAGGGGGAGAATATAGCAATCAGCCCCAGCATTTT

v_call: TRBV15
j_call: TRBJ2-7
d_call: TRBD1
clone_size: few
cdr3_aa: CATREWTGYEQYF
cdr3_nt: TGTGCCACTAGAGAATGGACAGGCTACGAGCAGTACTTC

v_call: TRBV7-9
j_call: TRBJ1-5
d_call: NA
clone_size: few
cdr3_aa: CASSLGTTANQPQHF
cdr3_nt: TGTGCCAGCAGCTTAGGGACGACAGCCAATCAGCCCCAGCATTTT

v_call: TRBV7-2
j_call: TRBJ2-1
d_call: TRBD2
clone_size: many
cdr3_aa: CASSWRLAAAQEQFF
cdr3_nt: TGTGCCAGCAGCTGGAGACTAGCGGCCGCTCAGGAGCAGTTCTTC

v_call: TRBV19
j_call: TRBJ2-1
d_call: NA
clone_size: NA
cdr3_aa: CASSSTGTQEQFF
cdr3_nt: TGTGCCAGTAGTTCGACAGGGACTCAGGAGCAGTTCTTC

v_call: TRBV6-5
j_call: TRBJ2-7
d_call: TRBD1
clone_size: NA
cdr3_aa: CASSYEAGTGKYEQYF
cdr3_nt: TGTGCCAGCAGTTACGAGGCCGGGACAGGGAAGTACGAGCAGTACTTC

v_call: TRBV5-1
j_call: TRBJ2-1
d_call: TRBD1
clone_size: many
cdr3_aa: CASSFGQTGGNEQFF
cdr3_nt: TGCGCCAGCAGCTTTGGGCAAACAGGGGGCAATGAGCAGTTCTTC

v_call: TRBV5-1
j_call: TRBJ2-5
d_call: TRBD2
clone_size: few
cdr3_aa: CASSLDLAGGYGTQYF
cdr3_nt: TGCGCCAGCAGCTTGGATCTAGCGGGAGGATACGGGACCCAGTACTTC

v_call: TRBV27
j_call: TRBJ2-3
d_call: NA
clone_size: many
cdr3_aa: CASRAPGTDTQYF
cdr3_nt: TGTGCCAGCAGAGCCCCCGGCACAGATACGCAGTATTTT

v_call: TRBV6-1
j_call: TRBJ2-5
d_call: NA
clone_size: many
cdr3_aa: CASSQKTQYF
cdr3_nt: TGTGCCAGCAGCCAGAAGACCCAGTACTTC

v_call: TRBV7-6
j_call: TRBJ2-7
d_call: NA
clone_size: many
cdr3_aa: CASSLGARGVDEQYF
cdr3_nt: TGTGCCAGCAGCTTAGGGGCGCGCGGGGTCGACGAGCAGTACTTC

v_call: TRBV5-1
j_call: TRBJ2-2
d_call: TRBD1
clone_size: NA
cdr3_aa: CASSSEARQGTFPGELFF
cdr3_nt: TGCGCCAGCAGCTCGGAGGCGAGACAGGGGACTTTCCCCGGGGAGCTGTTTTTT

v_call: TRBV20-1
j_call: TRBJ2-7
d_call: TRBD2
clone_size: NA
cdr3_aa: CCARESIGLAGTYEQYF
cdr3_nt: TGCTGTGCTAGAGAAAGTATCGGACTAGCGGGGACCTACGAGCAGTACTTC

v_call: TRBV29-1
j_call: TRBJ2-1
d_call: TRBD2
clone_size: NA
cdr3_aa: CSGAGASYNEQFF
cdr3_nt: TGCAGCGGGGCGGGAGCGTCCTACAATGAGCAGTTCTTC

v_call: TRBV5-1
j_call: TRBJ2-1
d_call: TRBD2
clone_size: few
cdr3_aa: CASQTLGGSPQVREQFF
cdr3_nt: TGCGCCAGTCAGACTCTGGGGGGGAGTCCTCAAGTCCGTGAGCAGTTCTTC

v_call: TRBV5-5
j_call: TRBJ2-2
d_call: TRBD1
clone_size: many
cdr3_aa: CASSADRGRVNAGELFF
cdr3_nt: TGTGCCAGCAGCGCGGACAGGGGGCGAGTTAACGCCGGGGAGCTGTTTTTT

v_call: TRBV12-3/TRBV12-4
j_call: TRBJ2-5
d_call: TRBD1
clone_size: NA
cdr3_aa: CASSFAGGGRETQYF
cdr3_nt: TGTGCCAGCAGTTTTGCAGGGGGCGGCCGGGAGACCCAGTACTTC

v_call: TRBV6-1
j_call: TRBJ2-1
d_call: NA
clone_size: NA
cdr3_aa: CASRPITRAVEQFF
cdr3_nt: TGTGCCAGCAGACCCATTACAAGAGCAGTCGAGCAGTTCTTC

v_call: TRBV5-1
j_call: TRBJ2-1
d_call: TRBD2
clone_size: many
cdr3_aa: CASSSGTNHNEQFF
cdr3_nt: TGCGCCAGCAGCTCCGGGACTAACCACAATGAGCAGTTCTTC

v_call: TRBV12-3/TRBV12-4
j_call: TRBJ2-1
d_call: NA
clone_size: many
cdr3_aa: CASRPLYNEQFF
cdr3_nt: TGTGCCAGCAGGCCCCTTTACAATGAGCAGTTCTTC

v_call: TRBV5-1
j_call: TRBJ2-5
d_call: NA
clone_size: many
cdr3_aa: CASSLSVRETQYF
cdr3_nt: TGCGCCAGCAGCTTGTCCGTGAGAGAGACCCAGTACTTC

v_call: TRBV7-9
j_call: TRBJ2-4
d_call: TRBD2
clone_size: many
cdr3_aa: CASSPLTSADIQYF
cdr3_nt: TGTGCCAGCAGCCCCCTGACTAGCGCGGACATTCAGTACTTC

v_call: TRBV5-5
j_call: TRBJ1-5
d_call: TRBD1
clone_size: NA
cdr3_aa: CASSSDRGQGQPQHF
cdr3_nt: TGTGCCAGCAGCTCGGACAGGGGGCAAGGGCAGCCCCAGCATTTT

v_call: TRBV5-1
j_call: TRBJ1-1
d_call: NA
clone_size: few
cdr3_aa: CASSLAAWDTEAFF
cdr3_nt: TGCGCCAGCAGCTTGGCCGCGTGGGACACTGAAGCTTTCTTT

v_call: TRBV5-1
j_call: TRBJ2-5
d_call: NA
clone_size: NA
cdr3_aa: CASSLAEDYGETQYF
cdr3_nt: TGCGCCAGCAGCTTGGCCGAGGACTATGGAGAGACCCAGTACTTC

v_call: TRBV6-1
j_call: TRBJ2-6
d_call: NA
clone_size: few
cdr3_aa: CASTPRGSGYGANVLTF
cdr3_nt: TGTGCCAGCACCCCCCGGGGGTCTGGGTACGGGGCCAACGTCCTGACTTTC